Listed here is a single T cell receptor (beta chain). This clone was observed once. Its antigen remains undetermined. Per-nucleotide qualities are absent, and no much larger clonotype sits a single base away. Other DNA sequences from this sample encode an identical CDR3 as well. CD8 naive samples were obtained by positive selection for CCR7 among CD45RO-negative cells, yielding a CD45RA+CCR7+ population from which TemRA cells were excluded. Healthy HIV-negative adults with no recently reported acute infections or vaccinations were included as donors. Every donor was a Caucasian adult residing in Nashville, Tennessee, USA. Blood was collected by leukapheresis, and PBMCs were isolated by Ficoll-Histopaque density gradient centrifugation and then cryopreserved in liquid nitrogen vapor phase. Analytical flow cytometry was used to check the purity and quantity of every magnetically sorted T cell population. Genomic DNA was isolated from every sorted fraction and measured by UV absorbance on a Nanodrop 2000c.

The data were obtained in a study of shared clonotypes between healthy human individuals (dated by TCRdb to 2018 to 2020). For the study in its entirety: The cohort included three men and a couple of women between 18 and 49 years of age. For each donor, CD4 naive and CD4 memory were each run on three plates, CD8 naive on two plates, and CD8 memory on one plate. Per donor, leukapheresis produced somewhere between about 0.94 and 10 billion PBMCs. To increase sequencing depth and limit assay-specific biases, TCR repertoire library preparation and sequencing were carried out by different laboratories using diverse techniques. Blood TCR repertoires of a handful of healthy adults were deeply sequenced to estimate repertoire size and the extent of clonotype sharing between individuals. The paper's findings and limits, for the study overall: When four donors were compared, the shared fraction of clonotypes was approximately 5% for naive CD4, about 4% for naive CD8, 2.3% for memory CD4, and 0.4% for memory CD8. Sampling was restricted to blood, and TCR repertoires in tissues likely differ from the TCR repertoires found in blood. Clonotypes shared by all four sorted-subset donors showed higher generation probabilities than non-shared clonotypes. Estimated clonotype richness was generally larger for naive than for memory subsets. Because the study included only a small number of donors, the genetic and exposure-history diversity represented was limited. Rarefaction of sorted-subset datasets indicated incomplete sequencing despite the large sequencing depth. Pairwise subsampling led to the expectation that sequencing depth would affect the degree of clonotype sharing among donors.

Using the deep immunoSEQ assay, TCR CDR3 regions were amplified from genomic DNA by multiplex PCR. Extracted genomic DNA from each cell subset was distributed evenly across all wells of several immunoSEQ 96-well plates, and each plate was treated as a replicate. For sorted subsets, around 200 ng genomic DNA, equal to tens of thousands of T cell genomes, was loaded into each replicate PCR. The purified libraries were quantified using a Qubit 3.0 fluorometer, sized with a Bioanalyzer 2100, and then quantified again using the KAPA Library Quantification kit. A separate single-read 150-cycle Illumina NextSeq 550 flow cell was used to sequence each immunoSEQ 96-well plate. The original pipeline was this. Because the immunoSEQ output included only junctional sequences and no quality scores, the filtering could not be the same as the filtering used for full-length reads. Sequences were annotated with PyIR, a Python wrapper for IgBLAST v1.9, and V/J genes and CDR3 were assigned using IMGT germline references. Reads were filtered out if the reads had weak V/J assignments (E-value above 1e-6), no CDR3, stop codons, out-of-frame junctions, or ambiguous translated residues. V3J clonotypes were defined as sequences sharing an identical inferred V gene, J gene, and CDR3 amino acid sequence. Percentage overlap between repertoires was calculated by dividing the number of shared unique clonotypes by the size of the smaller repertoire. Richness of each repertoire was evaluated using RTK rarefaction, the Chao1 estimator, and Recon v2.1 estimates of unobserved clonotypes. Generation probabilities for all TCRbeta clonotypes obtained by the gDNA method from several donors were computed using OLGA. This immuneACCESS table, as held by TCRdb, lists in-frame sequences with V and J called but not all clones. Of the missing ones, under half trace to an unresolved V gene in checked studies; the others have no known cause. Clone size and V and J calls were adopted from that table, with D and trimming inferred from the DNA. This sample has 500,000 to 700,000 clones in its table, and 85% to 95% of those were observed once. The ten largest clones capture around 0.12% of the sample.

This TCR was sampled from a woman in her 30s in good health. Sequenced input: naive CD8+ T cells sorted from blood. The meaning of the sample's cell subset or site label: CD45RA+CCR7+.

CDR3 loop: CASSSGYNEQFF. The bases read TGTGCCAGCAGTTCAGGATACAATGAGCAGTTCTTC. The receptor chain draws on TRBV27 and TRBJ2-1; there is no confident call for the D gene. Trimming removed 4 bases from V and 4 bases from J, leaving 5 bases between the germline ends. CDR1 and CDR2 are drawn from the germline V gene (reference sequence): MNHEY, SMNVEV. The CDR3 spans 12 residues, from the cysteine through the phenylalanine. The DNA shown is the 36-base CDR3, in frame from base 1.